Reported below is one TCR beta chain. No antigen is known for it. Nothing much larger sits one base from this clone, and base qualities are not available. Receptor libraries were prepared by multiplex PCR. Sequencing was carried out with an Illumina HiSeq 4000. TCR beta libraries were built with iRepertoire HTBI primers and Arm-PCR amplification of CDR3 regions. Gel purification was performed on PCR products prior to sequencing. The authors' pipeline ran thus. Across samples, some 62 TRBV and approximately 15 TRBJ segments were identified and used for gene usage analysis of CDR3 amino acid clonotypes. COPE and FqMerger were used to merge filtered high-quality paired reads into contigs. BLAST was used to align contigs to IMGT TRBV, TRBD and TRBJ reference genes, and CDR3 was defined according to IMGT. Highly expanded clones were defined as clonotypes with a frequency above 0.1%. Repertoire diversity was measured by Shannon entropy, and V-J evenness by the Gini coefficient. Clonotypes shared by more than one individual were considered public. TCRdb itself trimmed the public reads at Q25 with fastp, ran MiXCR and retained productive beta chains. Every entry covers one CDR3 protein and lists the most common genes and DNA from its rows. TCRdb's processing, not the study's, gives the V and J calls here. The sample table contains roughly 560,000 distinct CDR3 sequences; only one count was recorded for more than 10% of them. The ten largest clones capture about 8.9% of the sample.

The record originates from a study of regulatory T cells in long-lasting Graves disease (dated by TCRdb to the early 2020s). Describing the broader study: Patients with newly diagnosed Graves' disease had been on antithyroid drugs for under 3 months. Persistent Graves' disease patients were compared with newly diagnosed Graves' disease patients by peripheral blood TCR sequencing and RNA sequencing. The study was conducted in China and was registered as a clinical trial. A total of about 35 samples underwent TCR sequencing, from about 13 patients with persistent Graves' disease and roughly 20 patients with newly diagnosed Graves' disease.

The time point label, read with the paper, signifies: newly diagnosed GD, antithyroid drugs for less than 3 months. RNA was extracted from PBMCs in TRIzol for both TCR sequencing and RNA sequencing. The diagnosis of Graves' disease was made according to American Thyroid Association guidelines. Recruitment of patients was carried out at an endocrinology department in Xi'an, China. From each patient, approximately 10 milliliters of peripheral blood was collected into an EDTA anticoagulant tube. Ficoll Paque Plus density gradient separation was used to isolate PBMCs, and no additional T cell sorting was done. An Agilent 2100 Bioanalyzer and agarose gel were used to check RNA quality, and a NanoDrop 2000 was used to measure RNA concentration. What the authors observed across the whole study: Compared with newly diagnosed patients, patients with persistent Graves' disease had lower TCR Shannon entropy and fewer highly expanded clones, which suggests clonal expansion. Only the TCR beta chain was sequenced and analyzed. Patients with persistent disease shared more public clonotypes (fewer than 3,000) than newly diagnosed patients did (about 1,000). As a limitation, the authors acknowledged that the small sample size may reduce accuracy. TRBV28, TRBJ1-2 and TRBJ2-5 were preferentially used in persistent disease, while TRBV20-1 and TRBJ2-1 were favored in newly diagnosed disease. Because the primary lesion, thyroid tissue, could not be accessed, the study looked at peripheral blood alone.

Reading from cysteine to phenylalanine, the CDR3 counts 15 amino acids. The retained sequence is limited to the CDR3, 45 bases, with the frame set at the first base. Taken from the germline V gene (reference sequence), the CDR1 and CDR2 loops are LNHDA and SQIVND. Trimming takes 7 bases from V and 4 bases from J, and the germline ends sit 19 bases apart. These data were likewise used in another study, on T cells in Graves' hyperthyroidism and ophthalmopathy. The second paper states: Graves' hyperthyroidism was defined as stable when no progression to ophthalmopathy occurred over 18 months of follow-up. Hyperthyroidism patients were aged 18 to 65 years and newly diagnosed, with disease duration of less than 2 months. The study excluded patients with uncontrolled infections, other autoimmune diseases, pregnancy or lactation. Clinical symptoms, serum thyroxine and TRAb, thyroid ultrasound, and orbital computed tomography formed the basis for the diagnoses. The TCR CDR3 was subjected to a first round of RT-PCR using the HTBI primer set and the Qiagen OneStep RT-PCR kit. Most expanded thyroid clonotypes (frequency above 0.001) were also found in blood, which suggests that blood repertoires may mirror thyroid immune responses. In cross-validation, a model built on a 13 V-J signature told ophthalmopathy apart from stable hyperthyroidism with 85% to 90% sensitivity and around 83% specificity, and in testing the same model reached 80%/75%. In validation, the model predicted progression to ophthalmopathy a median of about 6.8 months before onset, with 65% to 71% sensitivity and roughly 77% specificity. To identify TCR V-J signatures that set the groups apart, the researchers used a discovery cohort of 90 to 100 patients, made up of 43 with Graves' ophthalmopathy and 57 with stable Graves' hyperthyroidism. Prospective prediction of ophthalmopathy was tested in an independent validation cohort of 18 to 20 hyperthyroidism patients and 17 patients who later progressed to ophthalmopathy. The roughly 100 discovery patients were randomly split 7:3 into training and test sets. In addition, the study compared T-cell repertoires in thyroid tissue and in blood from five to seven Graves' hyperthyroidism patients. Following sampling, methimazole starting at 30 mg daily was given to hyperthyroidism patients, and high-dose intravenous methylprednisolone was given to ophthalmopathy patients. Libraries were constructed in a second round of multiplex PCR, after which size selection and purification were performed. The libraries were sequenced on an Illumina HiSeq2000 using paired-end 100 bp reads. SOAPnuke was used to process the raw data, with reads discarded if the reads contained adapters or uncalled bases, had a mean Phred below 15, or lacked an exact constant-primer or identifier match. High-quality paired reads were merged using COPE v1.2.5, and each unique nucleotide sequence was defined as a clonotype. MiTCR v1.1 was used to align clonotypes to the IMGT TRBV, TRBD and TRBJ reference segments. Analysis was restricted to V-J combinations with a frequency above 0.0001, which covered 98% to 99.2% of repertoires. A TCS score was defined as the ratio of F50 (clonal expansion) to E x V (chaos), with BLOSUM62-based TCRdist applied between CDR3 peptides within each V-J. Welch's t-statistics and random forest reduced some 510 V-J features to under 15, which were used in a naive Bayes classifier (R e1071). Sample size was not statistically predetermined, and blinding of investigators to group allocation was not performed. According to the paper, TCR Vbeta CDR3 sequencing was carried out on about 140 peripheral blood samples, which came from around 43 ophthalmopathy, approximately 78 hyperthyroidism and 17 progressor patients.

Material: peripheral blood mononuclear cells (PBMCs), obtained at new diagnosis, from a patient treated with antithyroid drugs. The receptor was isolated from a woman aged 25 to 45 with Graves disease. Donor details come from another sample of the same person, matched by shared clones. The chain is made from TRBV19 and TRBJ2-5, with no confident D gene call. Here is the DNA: TGTGCCAGTACCCCTGGACGTAAATGGGGAGAGACCCAGTACTTC. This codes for CASTPGRKWGETQYF.